The 17 T cell receptor beta chains in this list originate from one sample, sequenced in a study of cytomegalovirus exposure and HLA in healthy donors. The PCR ran on 60 Vbeta and 13 Jbeta primers. Some clones are missing from TCRdb's copy, which holds only in-frame ones; the method was immunoSEQ multiplex PCR. The sample lists 150,000 to 200,000 clones, 85% occurring once. The specimen sequenced was PBMCs. The origin of the receptors is a woman in her 50s in good health and CMV-seronegative.

The CDR3 DNA is TGTGCCAGCAGCTTGGAGCGGGACACAGATACGCAGTATTTT. It specifies CASSLERDTDTQYF. The genes are TRBV7-6 and TRBJ2-3, with 7 bases aligning to TRBD2. The CDR3 has 14 amino acids. Per germline, CDR1 SGHVS and CDR2 FNYEAQ. The V gene end was trimmed by 3 bases and the J gene end by 2 bases; junction bases not matched to a gene: 2.

V usage is TRBV15 and J usage is TRBJ2-1; D perhaps matches TRBD2 (6 bases). The CDR3 spans 14 residues. CDR1 LNHNV and CDR2 YYDKDF come from the germline V gene (reference sequence). V was trimmed by 7 bases and J by 2 bases, leaving 12 bases between them. The DNA of the CDR3 is TGTGCCACCATAAGCGGGTCTCCCTACAATGAGCAGTTCTTC. This sequence encodes CATISGSPYNEQFF. Full variable domain (remainder filled in from reference TRBV15 and TRBJ2-1): DAMVIQNPRYQVTQFGKPVTLSCSQTLNHNVMYWYQQKSSQAPKLLFHYYDKDFNNEADTPDNFQSRRPNTSFCFLDIRSPGLGDTAMYLCATISGSPYNEQFFGPGTRLTVL.

The V and J genes are TRBV6-5 and TRBJ1-1; no firm D call. V was pared by 5 bases and J by 7 bases, with 14 bases between. CDR3 length equals 13 residues. Germline CDR1 is MNHEY and CDR2 is SVGAGI. CDR3 loop: CASSNAGAIEAFF. As DNA, the CDR3 is TGTGCCAGCAGTAACGCGGGAGCGATTGAAGCTTTCTTT.

The rearrangement uses TRBV6-6 and TRBJ2-7; the match to TRBD1 covers 9 bases. V lost 6 bases, J lost 6 bases, and 6 bases stayed unmatched. Germline V lookup: CDR1 MNHNY, CDR2 SVGAGI (reference sequence). The CDR3 contains 13 residues. The CDR3 DNA reads TGTGCCAGCAGCCTCACAGGGGGCGGCGAGCAGTACTTC. It is translated as CASSLTGGGEQYF.

The chain has TRBV5-6 and TRBJ2-3; TRBD2 matches at 11 bases. The V gene's germline CDR1 is SGHDT and CDR2 YYEEEE. The CDR3 is made up of 17 amino acids. With 0 bases clipped from V and 4 bases from J, the junction kept 7 bases outside the gene matches. The CDR3 protein is CASSLARGSGRADTQYF. CDR3 DNA: TGTGCCAGCAGCTTGGCTCGTGGTAGCGGGAGGGCAGATACGCAGTATTTT.

The chain combines TRBV2 with TRBJ2-3, with D possibly being TRBD2 (5 bases). V lost 6 bases and J 6 bases, leaving 13 bases between the germline ends. This CDR3 is 13 amino acids long. The germline V gene has CDR1 SNHLY and CDR2 FYNNEI. CDR3 coding DNA: TGTGCCAGCAGGACACTAGGGCTGGATACGCAGTATTTT. Translation: CASRTLGLDTQYF. The variable domain in full, with the rest retrieved from reference TRBV2 and TRBJ2-3, is EPEVTQTPSHQVTQMGQEVILRCVPISNHLYFYWYRQILGQKVEFLVSFYNNEISEKSEIFDDQFSVERPDGSNFTLKIRSTKLEDSAMYFCASRTLGLDTQYFGPGTRLTVL.

V gene TRBV7-2 combines with J gene TRBJ2-1, with TRBD2 matching 11 bases. V lost 5 bases to trimming and J lost 7 bases; unmatched junction nucleotides: 10. The CDR3 totals 16 residues. Germline lookup yields CDR1 SGHTA and CDR2 FQGNSA. The CDR3 spells CASSQPTSGSRNEQFF. The CDR3, as DNA: TGTGCCAGCAGCCAGCCCACTAGCGGGAGTAGGAATGAGCAGTTCTTC.

The V call is TRBV5-1, the J call TRBJ1-4, with 9 bases that match TRBD1. The CDR3 has 16 residues. V gave up 4 bases and J gave up 1 base; unmatched junction bases: 5. Germline V CDR1 and CDR2: SGHRS, YFSETQ. Here the CDR3 DNA reads TGCGCCAGCAGCCCCGACAGGGGGGGAACTAATGAAAAACTGTTTTTT. Its translation: CASSPDRGGTNEKLFF.

This sequence joins TRBV7-2 and TRBJ2-3; TRBD2 matches at 8 bases. The ends lost 8 bases at V and 2 bases at J; junction bases unmatched: 9. This CDR3 is 15 amino acids long. CDR1 and CDR2 from the germline V gene are SGHTA and FQGNSA. The CDR3 bases are TGTGCCAGCCTTTTAGCGGGATCCGCCACAGATACGCAGTATTTT. It translates to CASLLAGSATDTQYF.

This sequence joins TRBV30 and TRBJ1-2, with 9 nucleotides matching TRBD1. V lost 3 bases to trimming and J lost 2 bases; unmatched junction nucleotides: 13. The CDR3 consists of 17 residues. The germline V gene has CDR1 GTSNPN and CDR2 SVGIG (reference sequence). The CDR3 here is CAWRRSGQGLRNYGYTF. CDR3 DNA sequence: TGTGCCTGGAGGCGCAGTGGACAGGGGCTTCGAAACTATGGCTACACCTTC.

The V and J genes are TRBV7-9 and TRBJ2-2; 12 nucleotides agree with TRBD1. The CDR3 is 18 amino acids. CDR1 and CDR2 (germline): SEHNR, FQNEAQ (reference sequence). V was clipped by 1 base and J by 8 bases; unmatched bases: 11. CDR3 protein: CASSLELLRDRGLGELFF. DNA of the CDR3: TGTGCCAGCAGCTTAGAGCTACTCCGGGACAGGGGGCTTGGGGAGCTGTTTTTT.

The rearrangement uses TRBV2 and TRBJ2-3; D is unresolved. V dropped 6 bases and J dropped 0 bases, with 10 bases sitting between them. The germline V gene has CDR1 SNHLY and CDR2 FYNNEI. The CDR3 has 14 amino acids. CDR3 DNA sequence: TGTGCCAGCAGCCGTCAGGTTAGCACAGATACGCAGTATTTT. It is translated as CASSRQVSTDTQYF.

The chain joins TRBV29-1 to TRBJ1-5, with 10 bases aligning to TRBD1. The trim removed 5 bases at V and 3 bases at J, leaving 4 bases unmatched. The CDR3 covers 14 residues. Germline V gives CDR1 SQVTM, CDR2 ANQGSEA. The CDR3: CSVSGQGVNQPQHF. The CDR3 nucleotides are TGCAGCGTTTCTGGACAGGGGGTCAATCAGCCCCAGCATTTT.

The genes are TRBV7-9 and TRBJ2-1; D might be TRBD2 (6 bases). Germline-derived CDR1 and CDR2 are SEHNR and FQNEAQ (reference sequence). The CDR3 has 15 amino acids. Trimming shortened V by 0 bases and J by 6 bases, and 12 bases separated the two germline ends. CDR3 sequence: CASSLAAGWGNEQFF. CDR3 coding DNA: TGTGCCAGCAGCTTAGCGGCGGGATGGGGCAATGAGCAGTTCTTC.

This rearrangement joins TRBV9 to TRBJ1-1; D is unresolved. The CDR3 has 14 amino acids. Germline-derived CDR1 and CDR2 are SGDLS and YYNGEE. V was pared by 4 bases and J by 3 bases, with 13 bases between. The chain's CDR3 is CASSPPARYTEAFF. CDR3 sequence (DNA): TGTGCCAGCAGCCCTCCCGCCAGGTACACTGAAGCTTTCTTT.

The rearrangement joins TRBV5-1 to TRBJ2-7; tentatively, D is TRBD2 (5 bases). Germline loops: CDR1 SGHRS, CDR2 YFSETQ. V lost 1 base to trimming and J lost 0 bases, with 8 bases between them. CDR3 size: 14 residues. This CDR3 is CASSLSRGSYEQYF. The CDR3 DNA sequence: TGCGCCAGCAGCTTGTCTCGGGGCTCCTACGAGCAGTACTTC.

The V call is TRBV2, the J call TRBJ2-7; 8 nucleotides line up with TRBD1. CDR1 is SNHLY and CDR2 is FYNNEI in the germline V gene. The CDR3 covers 13 residues. V lost 8 bases and J lost 3; bases outside the gene matches: 6. The CDR3 sequence: CASQGAPSYEQYF. CDR3 in DNA: TGTGCCAGCCAGGGGGCCCCGAGCTACGAGCAGTACTTC.